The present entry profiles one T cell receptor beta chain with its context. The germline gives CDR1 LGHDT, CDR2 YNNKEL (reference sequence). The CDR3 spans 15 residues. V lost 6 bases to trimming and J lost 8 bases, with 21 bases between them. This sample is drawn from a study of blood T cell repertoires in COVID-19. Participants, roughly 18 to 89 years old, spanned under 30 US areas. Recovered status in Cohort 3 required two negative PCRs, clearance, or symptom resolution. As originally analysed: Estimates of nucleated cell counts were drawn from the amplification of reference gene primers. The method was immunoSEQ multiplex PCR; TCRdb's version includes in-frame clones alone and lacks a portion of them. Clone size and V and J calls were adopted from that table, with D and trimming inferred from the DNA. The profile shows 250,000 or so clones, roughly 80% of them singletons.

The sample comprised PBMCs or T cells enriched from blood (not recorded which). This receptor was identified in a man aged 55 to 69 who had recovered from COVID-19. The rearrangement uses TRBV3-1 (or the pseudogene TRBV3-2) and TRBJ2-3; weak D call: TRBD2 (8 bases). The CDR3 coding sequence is TGTGCCAGCAGTCGCCGGGACAGTCTAGCGGGTACGCAGTATTTT. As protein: CASSRRDSLAGTQYF.